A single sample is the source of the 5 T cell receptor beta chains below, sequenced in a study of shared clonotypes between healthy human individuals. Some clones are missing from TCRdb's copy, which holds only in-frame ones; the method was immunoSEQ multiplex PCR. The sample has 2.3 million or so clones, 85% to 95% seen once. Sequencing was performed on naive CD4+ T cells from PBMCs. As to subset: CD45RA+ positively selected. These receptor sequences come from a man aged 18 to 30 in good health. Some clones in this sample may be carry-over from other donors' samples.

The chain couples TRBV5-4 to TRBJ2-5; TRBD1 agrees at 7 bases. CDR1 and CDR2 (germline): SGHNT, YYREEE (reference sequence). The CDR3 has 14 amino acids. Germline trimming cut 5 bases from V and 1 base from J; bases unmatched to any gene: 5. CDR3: CASRWDRVQETQYF. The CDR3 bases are TGTGCCAGCAGATGGGACAGAGTCCAAGAGACCCAGTACTTC.

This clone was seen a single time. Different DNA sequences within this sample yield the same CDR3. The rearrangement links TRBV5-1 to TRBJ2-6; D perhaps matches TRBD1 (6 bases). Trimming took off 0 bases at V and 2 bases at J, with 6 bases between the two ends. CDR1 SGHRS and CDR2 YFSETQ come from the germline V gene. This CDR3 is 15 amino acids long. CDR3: CASSLEGAGANVLTF. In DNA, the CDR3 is TGCGCCAGCAGCTTGGAGGGGGCTGGGGCCAACGTCCTGACTTTC.

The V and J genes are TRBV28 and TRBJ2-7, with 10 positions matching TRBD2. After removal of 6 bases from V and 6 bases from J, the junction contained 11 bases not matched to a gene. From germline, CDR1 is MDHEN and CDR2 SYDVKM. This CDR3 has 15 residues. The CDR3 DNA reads TGTGCCAGCAGCCTGCTAAGCGGGAGGGAACGCGAGCAGTACTTC. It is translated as CASSLLSGREREQYF.

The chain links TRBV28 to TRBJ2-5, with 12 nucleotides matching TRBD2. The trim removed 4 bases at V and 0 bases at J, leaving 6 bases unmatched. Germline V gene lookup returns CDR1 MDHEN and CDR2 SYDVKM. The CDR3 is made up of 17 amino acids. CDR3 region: CASSSTASGGDQETQYF. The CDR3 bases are TGTGCCAGCAGTTCAACTGCTAGCGGGGGGGACCAAGAGACCCAGTACTTC.

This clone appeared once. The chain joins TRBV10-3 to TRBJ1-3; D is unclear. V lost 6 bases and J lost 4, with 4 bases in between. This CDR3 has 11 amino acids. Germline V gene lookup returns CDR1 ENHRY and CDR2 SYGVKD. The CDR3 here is CAIRTGNTIYF. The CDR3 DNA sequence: TGTGCCATCAGAACCGGAAACACCATATATTTT.